Following are 8 T cell receptor beta chains from one sample sequenced in a study of shared clonotypes between healthy human individuals. Sequenced by immunoSEQ multiplex PCR; TCRdb stores in-frame clones only, minus some. The sample contains about 2.3 million clones, about nine tenths of which appear only once. The sequencing sample was made of naive CD4+ T cells from PBMCs. Indicated subset: CD45RA+ positively selected. Receptors originate from a man younger than 35 in good health. Some clones in this sample may be carry-over from other donors' samples.

The chain is built from TRBV18 and TRBJ2-5; 7 bases are shared with TRBD1. J lost 7 bases, V lost 2 bases, and 10 bases had no gene match. CDR1 KGHSH and CDR2 LQKENI come from the germline V gene. The CDR3 runs 15 residues. The CDR3 loop is CASSPEGSGDRTQYF. The CDR3 coding sequence is TGTGCCAGCTCACCAGAAGGGTCAGGGGACAGGACCCAGTACTTC.

The gene calls are TRBV4-1 and TRBJ2-2; 11 nucleotides agree with TRBD1. V shed 1 base and J 4 bases; nucleotides not matched to a gene: 2. Germline CDR1 reads MGHRA; CDR2 reads YSYEKL. The CDR3 spans 16 residues. CDR3 protein: CASSQGGTGGTGELFF. Here the CDR3 DNA reads TGCGCCAGCAGCCAAGGAGGGACAGGGGGCACCGGGGAGCTGTTTTTT.

The chain links TRBV20-1 to TRBJ2-3; D is unresolved. Trimming took 1 base from V and 11 from J, leaving 10 bases between them. The germline V gene has CDR1 DFQATT and CDR2 SNEGSKA (reference sequence). This CDR3 has 11 amino acids. The CDR3 DNA is TGCAGTGCTAGAGGAGGAGACCGGCAGTATTTT. This encodes CSARGGDRQYF.

V gene TRBV10-2 combines with J gene TRBJ1-5; D may be TRBD1 (6 bases). V lost 6 bases and J 4 bases, leaving 13 bases between the germline ends. Germline V gene lookup returns CDR1 WSHSY and CDR2 SAAADI. This CDR3 contains 14 residues. DNA of the CDR3: TGCGCCAGCAGCTCGGACAGCCTGAATCAGCCCCAGCATTTT. It yields the protein CASSSDSLNQPQHF.

The rearrangement joins TRBV7-3 to TRBJ2-2; 15 nucleotides line up with TRBD2. Germline V gives CDR1 SGHTA, CDR2 FQGTGA. This CDR3 region has 16 residues. V lost 5 bases and J lost 6; bases outside the gene matches: 4. The DNA of the CDR3 is TGTGCCAGCAGCCGAGGGACTAGCGGGAGGCCCGGGGAGCTGTTTTTT. Amino acid sequence: CASSRGTSGRPGELFF.

The sample holds one count of this clone. The V gene is TRBV29-1, the J gene TRBJ2-7, with 12 bases that match TRBD1. The CDR3 length is 14 residues. Germline CDR1 and CDR2: SQVTM and ANQGSEA. V gave up 6 bases and J gave up 6 bases; unmatched junction bases: 9. The CDR3 loop is CSVVTGTGGREQYF. CDR3 in DNA: TGCAGCGTCGTGACCGGGACAGGGGGCCGCGAGCAGTACTTC.

The rearrangement joins TRBV6-5 to TRBJ1-3; D gene unclear. Trimming removed 6 bases from V and 0 bases from J, with 12 bases in between. Germline V gene sequence: CDR1 MNHEY, CDR2 SVGAGI. This CDR3 spans 15 amino acids. CDR3 region: CASRLSGSSGNTIYF. The CDR3 DNA sequence: TGTGCCAGCAGACTAAGTGGGAGCTCTGGAAACACCATATATTTT.

V gene TRBV11-2 combines with J gene TRBJ2-5; D is unresolved. The germline V gene has CDR1 SGHAT and CDR2 FQNNGV. V dropped 4 bases and J dropped 2 bases, with 17 bases sitting between them. The CDR3 covers 16 residues. CDR3 amino acids: CASSSGPSTAQETQYF. CDR3 nucleotides: TGTGCCAGCAGCTCCGGGCCCTCAACAGCACAAGAGACCCAGTACTTC.